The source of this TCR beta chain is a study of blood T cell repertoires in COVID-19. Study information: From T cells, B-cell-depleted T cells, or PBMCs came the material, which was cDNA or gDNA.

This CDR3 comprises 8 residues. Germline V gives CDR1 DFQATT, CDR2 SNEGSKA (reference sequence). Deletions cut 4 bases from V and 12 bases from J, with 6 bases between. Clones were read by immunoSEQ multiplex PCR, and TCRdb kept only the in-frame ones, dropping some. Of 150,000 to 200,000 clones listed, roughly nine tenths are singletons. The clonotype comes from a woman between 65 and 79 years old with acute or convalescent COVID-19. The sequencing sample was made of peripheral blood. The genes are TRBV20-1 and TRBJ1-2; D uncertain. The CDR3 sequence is CSANYNTF. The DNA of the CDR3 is TGCAGTGCTAACTACAACACCTTC.